These 26 T cell receptor beta chains share one sample of origin, sequenced in a study of post-analysis software for immune sequencing data. Broader study findings: In patients, TRBV5-6, TRBV5-1 and TRBV20-1 belonged to four or five TRBV segments found more frequently than in controls.

No antigen has been identified for these receptors. TCR beta cDNA libraries had unique molecular identifiers. TCRdb redid the calling of the PCR reads with MiXCR, one entry per CDR3 protein. The repertoire holds hundreds of thousands of distinct CDR3 sequences, with over 45% as singletons. The sequencing sample was made of blood. All receptors come from a girl between 2 and 10 years old with multiple sclerosis.

This chain joins TRBV18 and TRBJ2-7; 11 nucleotides align to TRBD2. This CDR3 region has 17 residues. CDR1 is KGHSH, CDR2 LQKENI, per germline. V lost 2 bases, J lost 2 bases, and 8 bases stayed unmatched. DNA for the CDR3: TGTGCCAGCTCACCATTGGGGCTAGCGGGAGGACCCTACGAGCAGTACTTC. This codes for CASSPLGLAGGPYEQYF.

The chain is built from TRBV7-9 and TRBJ1-2; TRBD1 agrees at 7 bases. Germline CDR1 reads SEHNR; CDR2 reads FQNEAQ (reference sequence). This CDR3 comprises 15 residues. The V and J ends lost 4 bases and 5 bases, in that order; junction bases with no gene match: 10. The DNA for the CDR3 is TGTGCCAGCAGCTCCACGGACAGGTCGCCATATGGCTACACCTTC. This codes for CASSSTDRSPYGYTF. The variable domain in full, completed from reference TRBV7-9 and TRBJ1-2, reads DTGVSQNPRHKITKRGQNVTFRCDPISEHNRLYWYRQTLGQGPEFLTYFQNEAQLEKSRLLSDRFSAERPKGSFSTLEIQRTEQGDSAMYLCASSSTDRSPYGYTFGSGTRLTVV.

This chain joins TRBV7-9 and TRBJ2-5, with 7 bases that match TRBD1. From germline, CDR1 is SEHNR and CDR2 FQNEAQ (reference sequence). The CDR3 length is 15 residues. The ends lost 8 bases at V and 5 bases at J; junction bases unmatched: 14. In DNA, the CDR3 is TGTGCCAGCGGAATCCTAGGGGGCGACGGCGAGACCCAGTACTTC. It codes for CASGILGGDGETQYF.

This clonotype was seen more than once but under ten times. This chain uses TRBV6-2 or TRBV6-3 with TRBJ2-3; no clear D gene. This CDR3 is built from 15 residues. Trimming cost V 2 bases and J 4 bases, with 13 bases left between them. The germline gives CDR1 MNHEY, CDR2 SVGEGT. The CDR3 DNA reads TGTGCCAGCAGTTACGAGGCGGTAGTCTCAGATACGCAGTATTTT. It codes for CASSYEAVVSDTQYF.

V usage is TRBV6-5 and J usage is TRBJ1-2; D is uncertain. Per the germline V gene, CDR1 is MNHEY and CDR2 is SVGAGI. Trimming left V 7 bases short and J 2 bases short, with 14 bases between. The CDR3 contains 14 residues. CDR3 sequence: CASTSDRQNYGYTF. Written as DNA, the CDR3 is TGTGCCAGCACGTCGGACCGACAAAACTATGGCTACACCTTC.

The gene calls are TRBV6-1 and TRBJ1-2; 9 bases map to TRBD1. The CDR3 has 16 amino acids. The junction had 9 bases not matched to a gene; V was cut back by 0 bases and J by 7 bases. CDR1 is MNHNS, CDR2 SASEGT, per germline. The CDR3 here is CASSEAITGTGIGYTF. The CDR3 nucleotides read TGTGCCAGCAGTGAAGCGATAACCGGGACAGGGATTGGCTACACCTTC.

The chain has TRBV5-5 and TRBJ2-4; 9 bases line up with TRBD1. V gave up 2 bases and J gave up 5 bases; unmatched junction bases: 8. From germline, CDR1 is SGHKS and CDR2 YYEKEE (reference sequence). This CDR3 region has 16 residues. The CDR3 loop reads CASSLGSGTGQNIQYF. The CDR3 DNA sequence: TGTGCCAGCAGCTTAGGATCCGGGACAGGGCAAAACATTCAGTACTTC.

The chain recombines TRBV5-1 with TRBJ1-2, with a tentative D call TRBD1 (6 bases). V was trimmed by 4 bases and J by 1 base, leaving 17 bases between them. Germline CDR1 is SGHRS and CDR2 is YFSETQ. The CDR3 loop spans 16 amino acids. The CDR3: CASSIGGALLNYGYTF. In DNA form, the CDR3 reads TGCGCCAGCAGCATCGGGGGCGCTTTGCTTAACTATGGCTACACCTTC.

V is TRBV14 and J is TRBJ2-3, with D maybe TRBD2 (6 bases). The V gene lost 5 bases and the J gene lost 4 bases, with 19 bases spanning the gap. The CDR3 is 16 residues long. CDR1 and CDR2 (germline): SGHDN, FVKESK. The CDR3 spells CASSAPGLPRSDTQYF. In DNA form, the CDR3 reads TGTGCCAGCAGCGCTCCGGGACTTCCTCGTTCAGATACGCAGTATTTT.

This clonotype was detected a few times. This rearrangement joins TRBV29-1 to TRBJ1-1, with D possibly being TRBD1 (6 bases). Per the germline V gene, CDR1 is SQVTM and CDR2 is ANQGSEA. V lost 3 bases and J 2 bases, leaving 10 bases between the germline ends. The CDR3 is 13 residues long. The CDR3 reads CSVDRGPNTEAFF. CDR3 nucleotides: TGCAGCGTTGACCGGGGGCCCAACACTGAAGCTTTCTTT. The complete variable domain, with remaining parts taken from reference TRBV29-1 and TRBJ1-1, reads SAVISQKPSRDICQRGTSLTIQCQVDSQVTMMFWYRQQPGQSLTLIATANQGSEATYESGFVIDKFPISRPNLTFSTLTVSNMSPEDSSIYLCSVDRGPNTEAFFGQGTRLTVV.

As regards this clonotype: A read error may account for a junction end that differs from germline. The rearrangement links TRBV5-1 to TRBJ2-2; D might be TRBD1 (6 bases). From germline, CDR1 is SGHRS and CDR2 YFSETQ. There are 13 residues in the CDR3. CDR3 protein: CASRDGDTGERFF. In DNA, the CDR3 is TGCGCCAGCCGCGATGGGGACACCGGGGAGCGGTTTTTT. Variable domain in full (rest from reference TRBV5-1 and TRBJ2-2): KAGVTQTPRYLIKTRGQQVTLSCSPISGHRSVSWYQQTPGQGLQFLFEYFSETQRNKGNFPGRFSGRQFSNSRSEMNVSTLELGDSALYLCASRDGDTGERFFGEGSRLTVL.

The chain employs TRBV6-6 and TRBJ2-1; 10 bases are a match to TRBD2. Germline CDR1 and CDR2: MNHNY and SVGAGI (reference sequence). The CDR3 is made up of 16 amino acids. V was clipped by 8 bases and J by 8 bases; unmatched bases: 15. As DNA, the CDR3 is TGTGCCAGCGGCCTCGCACGGCTAGCGGGAGTGGATGAGCAGTTCTTC. It encodes CASGLARLAGVDEQFF.

This clonotype occurred once. The chain is built from TRBV2 and TRBJ2-3, with D perhaps matching TRBD2 (6 bases). Between the trimmed V and J ends, which lost 10 bases and 6 bases, there was a span of 20 bases. The CDR3 length is 14 residues. Germline lookup yields CDR1 SNHLY and CDR2 FYNNEI. The CDR3, as DNA: TGTGCCATCACGGGGGACTTCACCTTCGATACGCAGTATTTT. Amino acids: CAITGDFTFDTQYF. The whole variable domain, filled in from reference TRBV2 and TRBJ2-3, reads EPEVTQTPSHQVTQMGQEVILRCVPISNHLYFYWYRQILGQKVEFLVSFYNNEISEKSEIFDDQFSVERPDGSNFTLKIRSTKLEDSAMYFCAITGDFTFDTQYFGPGTRLTVL.

The sample holds a few counts of this clonotype. The chain joins TRBV20-1 to TRBJ2-7; D remains ambiguous. This CDR3 has 14 amino acids. The V gene's germline CDR1 is DFQATT and CDR2 SNEGSKA (reference sequence). The V end lost 2 bases, the J end lost 0 bases, and 11 bases lay between the germline ends. The CDR3: CSARSLPSSYEQYF. Here the CDR3 DNA reads TGCAGTGCTAGAAGCCTTCCGAGCTCCTACGAGCAGTACTTC.

This chain connects TRBV12-3 or TRBV12-4 to TRBJ2-7; D call uncertain. The CDR3 loop spans 13 amino acids. The V and J ends lost 1 base and 6 bases respectively, with 10 bases between them. CDR3 sequence reads: CASSLVSSGEQYF. The CDR3, as DNA: TGTGCCAGCAGTTTAGTAAGTTCGGGCGAGCAGTACTTC.

V and J are TRBV29-1 and TRBJ1-1, with TRBD1 as a possible D gene (6 bases). The V end lost 4 bases, the J end lost 1 base, and 10 bases lay between the germline ends. Germline loops: CDR1 SQVTM, CDR2 ANQGSEA. This CDR3 is 13 amino acids long. The CDR3 reads CSVVRGGNTEAFF. The CDR3 DNA reads TGCAGCGTTGTCAGAGGGGGGAACACTGAAGCTTTCTTT.

The rearrangement links TRBV24-1 to TRBJ2-1, with D tentatively TRBD1 (6 bases). This CDR3 has 15 residues. Germline loops: CDR1 KGHDR, CDR2 SFDVKD. V was cut by 3 bases and J by 7 bases, with 15 bases left in between. The CDR3 reads CATSDLGHVENEQFF. CDR3 nucleotides: TGTGCCACCAGTGATCTGGGACATGTGGAGAATGAGCAGTTCTTC.

DNA of the CDR3: TGTGCCAGCAGCTTAGCGCGCAGGACCCAAGAGACCCAGTACTTC. It encodes CASSLARRTQETQYF. The V call is TRBV7-9, the J call TRBJ2-5; D is unresolved. V was trimmed by 0 bases and J by 1 base, leaving 9 bases between them. Per germline, CDR1 SEHNR and CDR2 FQNEAQ (reference sequence). CDR3 length: 15 residues.

J is TRBJ2-1 and V is TRBV12-3 or TRBV12-4; 7 bases fit TRBD1. This CDR3 is 13 amino acids long. Trimming removed 6 bases from V and 9 bases from J; junction bases left unmatched: 8. CDR3 nucleotides: TGTGCCAGCAGCATTGACAGGGTGGGTGAGCAGTTCTTC. Translation: CASSIDRVGEQFF.

The chain combines TRBV12-3 or TRBV12-4 with TRBJ2-1; 7 bases are shared with TRBD2. Trimming at V came to 4 bases and at J to 10 bases, leaving 4 bases not matched to a gene. The CDR3 totals 12 residues. The CDR3 nucleotides are TGTGCCAGCAGTTGGGAGGGCTGGGAGCAGTTCTTC. Translated: CASSWEGWEQFF.

This clonotype turned up a few times. This chain uses TRBV6-6 with TRBJ2-4, with 11 bases lining up with TRBD2. This CDR3 is built from 17 residues. Unmatched junction bases numbered 9, after V lost 0 bases and J lost 8 bases. Germline V lookup: CDR1 MNHNY, CDR2 SVGAGI (reference sequence). The CDR3 nucleotides read TGTGCCAGCAGTTACTCGGCTAGCGGGGGGCAGGGGGACATTCAGTACTTC. It is translated as CASSYSASGGQGDIQYF.

Concerning this clonotype: The junction and the germline gene differ at one end; a read error may be behind it. The rearrangement uses TRBV20-1 and TRBJ1-2; 7 bases map to TRBD1. The germline V gene encodes CDR1 DFQATT and CDR2 SNEGSKA (reference sequence). This CDR3 contains 16 residues. In DNA form, the CDR3 reads TGCAGTGCTAGACCGACGTGGACAGGAGATAACTATGGCCACACCTTC. Its protein is CSARPTWTGDNYGHTF.

The DNA for the CDR3 is TGCAGTGCAACTGGGCTAGGTGCCTACAATGAGCAGTTCTTC. It codes for CSATGLGAYNEQFF. V is TRBV20-1 and J is TRBJ2-1; no clear D. With 6 bases removed from V and 2 bases from J, the gap between germline ends came to 14 bases. The CDR3 contains 14 residues. Germline V CDR1 and CDR2: DFQATT, SNEGSKA (reference sequence).

Details on this clonotype: The junction departs from germline at one end; a sequencing error may be responsible. The rearrangement joins TRBV6-6 to TRBJ1-1; possible D gene TRBD1, 5 bases. Germline V gives CDR1 MNHNY, CDR2 SVGAGI (reference sequence). This CDR3 spans 16 amino acids. CDR3 in DNA: TGCGCCAGCAGTTACGGGCAGGGTCGACCCAACACTGAAGCTTTCTTT. It yields the protein CASSYGQGRPNTEAFF.

The rearrangement uses TRBV4-1 and TRBJ1-4; the D is unclear. The V end was cut by 2 bases, the J end by 4 bases, with 11 bases between. This CDR3 has 15 residues. The germline V gene encodes CDR1 MGHRA and CDR2 YSYEKL. CDR3 amino acids: CASSQKPPLNEKLFF. In nucleotides, the CDR3 is TGCGCCAGCAGCCAAAAACCCCCACTTAATGAAAAACTGTTTTTT.

The chain carries TRBV7-6 and TRBJ2-1; 16 nucleotides align to TRBD2. Germline lookup yields CDR1 SGHVS and CDR2 FNYEAQ. This CDR3 is 20 amino acids long. Trimming cost V 4 bases and J 0 bases; bases outside gene matches: 9. CDR3 bases: TGTGCCAGCAGCTCTCCGGGACTAGCGGGGGGGATGAGCTCCTACAATGAGCAGTTCTTC. Protein product: CASSSPGLAGGMSSYNEQFF.